The source of this T cell receptor beta chain is a study of regulatory T cells in long-lasting Graves disease. In the study overall: Newly diagnosed Graves' patients took antithyroid drugs under 3 months.

The CDR3 length is 16 residues. Germline CDR1 reads MNHEY; CDR2 reads SVGAGI. V trimming: 0 bases; J trimming: 2 bases; junction bases outside the gene matches: 7. As to time point: newly diagnosed GD, antithyroid drugs for less than 3 months. There was RNA extracted from PBMCs, and the TCR library was made from it. General observations from the study: Persistent disease exhibited a predilection for TRBV28, TRBJ1-2 and TRBJ2-5.

Investigators prepared the TCR beta libraries by applying iRepertoire HTBI primers and Arm-PCR of CDR3 regions. A single record per CDR3 protein comes from TCRdb applying MiXCR to the multiplex PCR reads. The sample contains hundreds of thousands of distinct CDR3 sequences, 15% of which appear only once. There are many counts of this clonotype. Its antigen is as yet unknown. The same data also went into a second study, on T cells in Graves' hyperthyroidism and ophthalmopathy. That study adds: Graves' hyperthyroidism without ophthalmopathy progression within 18 months was termed stable. Expanded thyroid clonotypes (above 0.001) were mostly also found in blood.

The TCR was taken from a woman in her thirties or forties with Graves disease. Sequencing was performed on peripheral blood mononuclear cells (PBMCs), taken at new diagnosis, from a patient treated with antithyroid drugs. This chain connects TRBV6-5 to TRBJ2-7, with 7 positions matching TRBD1. The CDR3 reads CASSYSYRTGAYEQYF. CDR3 coding DNA: TGTGCCAGCAGTTACTCCTACCGTACAGGGGCCTACGAGCAGTACTTC.